The 26 T cell receptor beta chains presented below share a single source sample, sequenced in a study of T cells in Graves' hyperthyroidism and ophthalmopathy. Amplification of TCR beta CDR3 regions was performed using RNA transcripts as template. Using the HTBI primer set, a first-round RT-PCR was run on the TCR CDR3. One entry per CDR3 protein, called by TCRdb with MiXCR from the multiplex PCR reads. The profile shows around 350,000 distinct CDR3 sequences, approximately 25% of them singletons. Sequenced sample: blood. These receptor sequences come from a man aged 45-60 years with Graves' hyperthyroidism.

As regards this clonotype: Since a much larger clone is just one base distant, this may be a read error. The chain couples TRBV2 to TRBJ2-5; either TRBD1 or TRBD2 may supply D (5 bases each). This CDR3 region has 13 residues. Germline assignment: CDR1 SNHLY and CDR2 FYNNEI. The CDR3 sequence: CASSDGGRETQCF. In DNA form, the CDR3 reads TGTGCCAGCAGTGATGGGGGTAGGGAGACCCAGTGCTTC.

This clonotype was picked up many times. The genes are TRBV20-1 and TRBJ2-7; unclear D gene. The V gene's germline CDR1 is DFQATT and CDR2 SNEGSKA (reference sequence). The ends were cut back, 6 bases at V and 6 bases at J, with 12 bases in the middle. The CDR3 length is 11 residues. The CDR3 DNA sequence: TGCAGTGCACAGCTCTTTGGCGAGCAGTACTTC. Protein sequence: CSAQLFGEQYF.

This clonotype was counted at least ten times. The CDR3 DNA follows: TGTGCCAGCAGCTCCTACAGGGGAAGCAATGAGCAGTTCTTC. Translated, it gives CASSSYRGSNEQFF. This chain links TRBV11-3 with TRBJ2-1; TRBD1 aligns across 7 bases. V was clipped by 4 bases and J by 6 bases; unmatched bases: 6. In germline, CDR1 is SGHNT, CDR2 YENEEA. CDR3 length: 14 amino acids.

The V call is TRBV7-9, the J call TRBJ2-7; unclear D gene. Germline V lookup: CDR1 SEHNR, CDR2 FQNEAQ (reference sequence). The CDR3 totals 14 residues. V dropped 5 bases and J dropped 0 bases, with 11 bases sitting between them. The CDR3 coding sequence is TGTGCCAGCAGCGACACGAGAACCTCCTACGAGCAGTACTTC. Protein: CASSDTRTSYEQYF.

The CDR3 nucleotides read TGTGCCAGCAGTTTAAGCCAGGGTCGAACTGAAGCTTTCTTT. Protein product: CASSLSQGRTEAFF. The chain joins TRBV27 to TRBJ1-1; TRBD1 might be the D (5 bases). Germline CDR1 reads MNHEY; CDR2 reads SMNVEV (reference sequence). V was shortened by 2 bases and J by 5 bases, with 12 bases between the two germline ends. The CDR3 consists of 14 residues.

This clonotype has a count of ten or more. V is TRBV28 and J is TRBJ2-7, with 10 bases matching TRBD2. The CDR3 consists of 16 residues. In germline, CDR1 is MDHEN, CDR2 SYDVKM. J was trimmed by 2 bases and V by 2 bases; bases with no gene match: 6. Written as DNA, the CDR3 is TGTGCCAGCAGTTTACTGGGGACTAGCGCCGCCTACGAGCAGTACTTC. It yields the protein CASSLLGTSAAYEQYF. The complete variable domain, with remaining parts taken from reference TRBV28 and TRBJ2-7, reads DVKVTQSSRYLVKRTGEKVFLECVQDMDHENMFWYRQDPGLGLRLIYFSYDVKMKEKGDIPEGYSVSREKKERFSLILESASTNQTSMYLCASSLLGTSAAYEQYFGPGTRLTVT.

This clonotype was seen ten or more times. V and J are TRBV29-1 and TRBJ1-1, with a weak D call TRBD1 (5 bases). V was trimmed by 7 bases and J by 4 bases, leaving 13 bases between them. Germline loops: CDR1 SQVTM, CDR2 ANQGSEA. The CDR3 spans 12 residues. The CDR3 DNA sequence: TGCAGCGGAAAGACAGTTCCCACTGAAGCTTTCTTT. It specifies CSGKTVPTEAFF.

The chain joins TRBV6-5 to TRBJ2-2; 12 bases line up with TRBD2. Germline-derived CDR1 and CDR2 are MNHEY and SVGAGI. The CDR3 length is 20 residues. J gave up 1 base and V 3 bases, and 12 bases lay outside the gene matches. CDR3 nucleotide sequence: TGTGCCAGCAGTTATAAGGGACTAGCGGGCCGAGGGGGGAACACCGGGGAGCTGTTTTTT. The encoded protein is CASSYKGLAGRGGNTGELFF.

This clonotype has just a few counts. J is TRBJ1-5 and V is TRBV12-3 or TRBV12-4; D gene unclear. The V gene lost 0 bases and the J gene lost 0 bases, with 12 bases spanning the gap. CDR3 length equals 17 residues. CDR3 DNA: TGTGCCAGCAGTTTAGCGCTAGGAGGGTATAGCAATCAGCCCCAGCATTTT. It encodes CASSLALGGYSNQPQHF.

This chain uses TRBV20-1 with TRBJ2-3; maybe TRBD2 (6 bases). Trimming pared 5 bases from V and 6 bases from J, leaving 18 bases between. In germline, CDR1 is DFQATT, CDR2 SNEGSKA (reference sequence). The CDR3 length is 14 residues. This CDR3 is CSAGGDLPGDTQYF. DNA of the CDR3: TGCAGTGCTGGAGGGGATTTACCCGGGGATACGCAGTATTTT.

CDR3 residues: CASSLDGQDNQPQHF. The CDR3 region has the DNA TGCGCCAGCAGCTTGGACGGGCAGGATAATCAGCCCCAGCATTTT. The V and J genes are TRBV5-1 and TRBJ1-5, with D unresolved. CDR3 size: 15 residues. The germline V gene encodes CDR1 SGHRS and CDR2 YFSETQ. The V and J ends lost 0 bases and 4 bases respectively, with 11 bases between them.

Ten or more counts support this clonotype. V is TRBV2 and J is TRBJ2-3, with TRBD2 matching 10 bases. Germline CDR1 reads SNHLY; CDR2 reads FYNNEI. J was trimmed by 1 base and V by 4 bases; bases with no gene match: 2. There are 15 residues in the CDR3. In DNA form, the CDR3 reads TGTGCCAGCAGTGCCGGGACTAGCGGCACAGATACGCAGTATTTT. This codes for CASSAGTSGTDTQYF.

The V and J genes are TRBV20-1 and TRBJ2-2; 12 bases fit TRBD1. V was clipped by 5 bases and J by 7 bases; unmatched bases: 5. Germline CDR1 is DFQATT and CDR2 is SNEGSKA (reference sequence). CDR3 length: 14 residues. CDR3 bases: TGCAGTGCTTACCGGGACAGGGGGCGCGGGGAGCTGTTTTTT. The encoded protein is CSAYRDRGRGELFF.

The chain joins TRBV5-1 to TRBJ2-1, with D possibly matching TRBD1 (5 bases). The CDR3 runs to 13 residues. The ends were cut back, 3 bases at V and 6 bases at J, with 10 bases in the middle. Germline V gene data show CDR1 as SGHRS and CDR2 as YFSETQ. CDR3 sequence reads: CASSSRVGNEQFF. Written as DNA, the CDR3 is TGCGCCAGCAGCTCCAGGGTCGGCAATGAGCAGTTCTTC.

The table lists this clonotype with a few counts. V and J are TRBV7-9 and TRBJ2-3; D remains ambiguous. V was pared by 1 base and J by 0 bases, with 17 bases between. The germline V gene encodes CDR1 SEHNR and CDR2 FQNEAQ (reference sequence). The CDR3 totals 18 residues. For the CDR3, the DNA is TGTGCCAGCAGCTTAGGCCCGCGACGGATTACTAGCACAGATACGCAGTATTTT. Protein: CASSLGPRRITSTDTQYF.

V gene TRBV7-2 combines with J gene TRBJ2-7, with 9 bases fitting TRBD2. CDR3 size: 14 residues. The V segment lost 3 bases and the J segment 4 bases; nucleotides outside the gene matches: 4. From germline, CDR1 is SGHTA and CDR2 FQGNSA. The CDR3 DNA reads as TGTGCCAGCAGCTTTAGCGGGAGTAGGTACGAGCAGTACTTC. Amino acid sequence: CASSFSGSRYEQYF.

This chain links TRBV19 with TRBJ1-1, with 8 bases that match TRBD1. Germline assignment: CDR1 LNHDA and CDR2 SQIVND (reference sequence). The CDR3 spans 12 residues. V gave up 5 bases and J gave up 8 bases; unmatched junction bases: 4. CDR3 residues: CASSAQGAEAFF. The CDR3 coding sequence is TGTGCCAGTAGTGCCCAGGGGGCGGAAGCTTTCTTT.

This clonotype was seen a few times. The genes are TRBV5-1 and TRBJ2-7, with 10 bases that match TRBD1. Germline CDR1 SGHRS, CDR2 YFSETQ. V dropped 3 bases and J dropped 2; count of bases not matched to a gene: 5. The CDR3 length is 15 residues. The CDR3 coding sequence is TGCGCCAGCAGCTACTCCGGACAGGGGGCCTACGAGCAGTACTTC. Translated: CASSYSGQGAYEQYF.

This clonotype was seen a few times. V is TRBV12-5 and J is TRBJ2-7; a possible D gene is TRBD2 (5 bases). CDR1 and CDR2 (germline): LGHNT, FRNRAP. The germline V and J ends were trimmed by 5 bases and 5 bases, with 10 bases remaining between them. The CDR3 runs 12 residues. The CDR3 DNA sequence: TGTGCTAGTGGTAACGTCGGGGACGAGCAGTACTTC. This sequence encodes CASGNVGDEQYF.

The chain is built from TRBV5-4 and TRBJ2-5; D possibly corresponds to TRBD1 (5 bases). Trimming left V 2 bases short and J 5 bases short, with 13 bases between. Germline V gives CDR1 SGHNT, CDR2 YYREEE (reference sequence). CDR3 length: 14 amino acids. The CDR3 nucleotides are TGTGCCAGCAGCTTTGGGGCAGGGTTGGAGACCCAGTACTTC. This codes for CASSFGAGLETQYF. Full variable domain (outside the CDR3, taken from reference TRBV5-4 and TRBJ2-5): ETGVTQSPTHLIKTRGQQVTLRCSSQSGHNTVSWYQQALGQGPQFIFQYYREEENGRGNFPPRFSGLQFPNYSSELNVNALELDDSALYLCASSFGAGLETQYFGPGTRLLVL.

This clonotype was detected many times. The chain recombines TRBV2 with TRBJ1-6; TRBD1 might be the D (6 bases). This CDR3 has 16 amino acids. V was clipped by 2 bases and J by 9 bases, with 17 bases between them. CDR1 is SNHLY, CDR2 FYNNEI, per germline. The CDR3 DNA reads TGTGCCAGCAGTGAACGGGAGGTAACAGGGACTTCACCCCTCCACTTT. Protein sequence: CASSEREVTGTSPLHF.

The rearrangement joins TRBV7-8 to TRBJ2-1; D gene unclear. Between the trimmed V and J ends, which lost 1 base and 5 bases, there was a span of 6 bases. This CDR3 is 13 amino acids long. CDR1 and CDR2 (germline): SGHVS, FQNEAQ. DNA of the CDR3: TGTGCCAGCAGCTTAGATGTCCACAATGAGCAGTTCTTC. It yields the protein CASSLDVHNEQFF.

The chain employs TRBV18 and TRBJ2-1; perhaps TRBD2 as D (6 bases). V lost 3 bases and J 12 bases, leaving 12 bases between the germline ends. CDR3 length: 12 amino acids. In germline, CDR1 is KGHSH, CDR2 LQKENI. The CDR3 DNA reads TGTGCCAGCTCACCGGGGGGTTTCGGGCAGTTCTTC. Residues: CASSPGGFGQFF.

This clonotype was counted ten times or more. The chain recombines TRBV2 with TRBJ2-3, with 7 bases fitting TRBD2. V was clipped by 8 bases and J by 0 bases; unmatched bases: 5. Germline CDR1 SNHLY, CDR2 FYNNEI. This CDR3 comprises 14 residues. The CDR3 is CASAGVTSTDTQYF. The CDR3 DNA sequence: TGTGCCAGCGCGGGGGTAACTAGCACAGATACGCAGTATTTT.

In this sample, this clonotype turned up a few times. V and J are TRBV28 and TRBJ2-1; the match to TRBD1 covers 9 bases. Trimming at V came to 9 bases and at J to 8 bases, leaving 14 bases not matched to a gene. The CDR3 consists of 15 residues. Looked up from germline, CDR1 is MDHEN and CDR2 is SYDVKM. CDR3 residues: CASNIRDRVGYEQFF. CDR3 DNA sequence: TGTGCCAGTAATATCCGGGACAGGGTCGGGTATGAGCAGTTCTTC.

This clonotype was seen many times. This rearrangement joins TRBV30 to TRBJ2-7, with D unresolved. CDR1 and CDR2 (germline): GTSNPN, SVGIG (reference sequence). Trimming pared 2 bases from V and 8 bases from J, leaving 16 bases between. CDR3 size: 13 residues. The DNA of the CDR3 is TGTGCCTGGAGTACAAAGCGAACTACGAAGCAGTACTTC. Protein product: CAWSTKRTTKQYF.